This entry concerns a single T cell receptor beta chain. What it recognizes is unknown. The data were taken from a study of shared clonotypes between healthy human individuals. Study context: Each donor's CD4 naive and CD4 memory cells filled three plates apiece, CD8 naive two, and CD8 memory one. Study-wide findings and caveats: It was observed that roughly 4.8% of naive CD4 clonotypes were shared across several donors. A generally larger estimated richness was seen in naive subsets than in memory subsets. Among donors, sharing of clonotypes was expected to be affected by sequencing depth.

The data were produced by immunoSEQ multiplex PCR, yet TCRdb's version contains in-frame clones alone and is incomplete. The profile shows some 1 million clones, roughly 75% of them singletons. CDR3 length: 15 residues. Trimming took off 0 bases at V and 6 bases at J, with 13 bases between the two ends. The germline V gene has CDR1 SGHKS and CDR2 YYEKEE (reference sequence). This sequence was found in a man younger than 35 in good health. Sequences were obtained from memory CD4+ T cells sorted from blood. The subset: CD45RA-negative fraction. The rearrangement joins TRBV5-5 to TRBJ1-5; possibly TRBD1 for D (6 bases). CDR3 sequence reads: CASSLAETGSQPQHF. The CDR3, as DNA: TGTGCCAGCAGCTTGGCCGAAACAGGGTCTCAGCCCCAGCATTTT.